The 2 T cell receptor beta chains below were found in one sample sequenced in a study of CD8 T cells in Susac syndrome. Random-hexamer reverse transcription was applied to roughly 0.45 to 1 ug RNA. TCRdb reprocessed the immunoSEQ multiplex PCR reads with MiXCR, giving one entry per CDR3 protein. The sample holds around 150,000 distinct CDR3 sequences, 85% to 95% seen once. What was sequenced was CD8+ T cells from PBMCs. The receptors were gathered from a human donor in good health.

V is TRBV6-5 and J is TRBJ2-5, with TRBD2 matching 9 bases. The V gene's germline CDR1 is MNHEY and CDR2 SVGAGI. The CDR3 extends over 15 amino acids. The V and J ends lost 5 bases and 6 bases, in that order; junction bases with no gene match: 10. CDR3 amino acids: CASSPWTSVGKTQYF. As DNA, the CDR3 is TGTGCCAGCAGTCCCTGGACTAGCGTGGGGAAGACCCAGTACTTC.

V and J are TRBV20-1 and TRBJ2-3; TRBD2 matches at 8 bases. The V segment lost 1 base and the J segment 6 bases; nucleotides outside the gene matches: 6. The CDR3 length is 14 residues. Germline lookup yields CDR1 DFQATT and CDR2 SNEGSKA (reference sequence). The CDR3 loop reads CSARAVPGGDTQYF. Written as DNA, the CDR3 is TGCAGTGCTAGAGCTGTGCCGGGGGGGGATACGCAGTATTTT.